The source of this TCR beta chain is a study of shared clonotypes between healthy human individuals. Germline V gene lookup returns CDR1 SGHTS and CDR2 YDEGEE. The V end lost 2 bases, the J end lost 0 bases, and 6 bases lay between the germline ends. The CDR3 spans 15 residues. Produced via immunoSEQ multiplex PCR; TCRdb's table is partial and in-frame only. This table holds about 110,000 clones, roughly 66% found once. The chain carries TRBV5-8 and TRBJ2-6; D is undetermined. The sequence came from a woman between 25 and 40 years old in good health. Material: memory CD8+ T cells sorted from blood. Subset described: CD45RO+ cells pooled with CCR7-negative TemRA cells. CDR3 coding DNA: TGTGCCAGCAGCTTAGACAACTCTGGGGCCAACGTCCTGACTTTC. Amino acids: CASSLDNSGANVLTF. Combining the CDR3 with reference TRBV5-8 and TRBJ2-6 gives the whole variable domain EAGVTQSPTHLIKTRGQQATLRCSPISGHTSVYWYQQALGLGLQFLLWYDEGEERNRGNFPPRFSGRQFPNYSSELNVNALELEDSALYLCASSLDNSGANVLTFGAGSRLTVL.